The clone carrying this T cell receptor beta chain occurred many times. The entry originates in a study of neurological immune-mediated disorders. TCRdb re-derived calls from the 5' RACE reads in MiXCR, one entry per CDR3 protein. This table has over 25,000 distinct CDR3 sequences, around 12% appearing once. A blood bank in Maryland, USA, provided the volunteers who served as healthy controls. Source material was 2 million unsorted PBMCs, stored at -80 °C in RNAlater. The CDR3 covers 14 residues. Trimming took off 5 bases at V and 4 bases at J, with 12 bases between the two ends. Germline V gene sequence: CDR1 SGHVS, CDR2 FQNEAQ.

The sequence was collected from a man aged 60 to 69 in good health. V is TRBV7-8 and J is TRBJ2-1; D remains ambiguous. The sample comprised PBMCs. Written as DNA, the CDR3 is TGTGCCAGCAGCCTCTTACCTGGATACAATGAGCAGTTCTTC. This encodes CASSLLPGYNEQFF.